The present T cell receptor (beta chain) was sequenced within a study of PD-1 blockade in classical Hodgkin lymphoma. The study, taken as a whole, reports: Complete responders showed a baseline diversity that resembled the diversity of newly diagnosed patients.

Generated by immunoSEQ multiplex PCR, the TCRdb table keeps only in-frame clones and is missing some. The repertoire has about 6,400 clones, 73% of them found once; the top ten carry over 10%. Time point reported: cycle 4 day 1 (C4D1), after 6 weeks of nivolumab. All the patients suffered relapse after autologous stem cell transplantation, and brentuximab vedotin exposure differed. Magnetic negative selection isolated CD8+ T cells from thawed PBMCs. A word on this clone: Its antigen is not known.

The sequences come from CD8+ T cells from blood, collected before the fourth cycle of nivolumab. This sequence originates from a human donor with classical Hodgkin lymphoma.

The CDR3 spells CASSSPSGGSTDTQYF. Here the CDR3 DNA reads TGTGCCAGCAGTTCTCCTAGCGGGGGGAGCACAGATACGCAGTATTTT. The chain links TRBV27 to TRBJ2-3; 11 bases line up with TRBD2. In germline, CDR1 is MNHEY, CDR2 SMNVEV (reference sequence). This CDR3 has 16 amino acids. The trim removed 4 bases at V and 0 bases at J, leaving 3 bases unmatched.